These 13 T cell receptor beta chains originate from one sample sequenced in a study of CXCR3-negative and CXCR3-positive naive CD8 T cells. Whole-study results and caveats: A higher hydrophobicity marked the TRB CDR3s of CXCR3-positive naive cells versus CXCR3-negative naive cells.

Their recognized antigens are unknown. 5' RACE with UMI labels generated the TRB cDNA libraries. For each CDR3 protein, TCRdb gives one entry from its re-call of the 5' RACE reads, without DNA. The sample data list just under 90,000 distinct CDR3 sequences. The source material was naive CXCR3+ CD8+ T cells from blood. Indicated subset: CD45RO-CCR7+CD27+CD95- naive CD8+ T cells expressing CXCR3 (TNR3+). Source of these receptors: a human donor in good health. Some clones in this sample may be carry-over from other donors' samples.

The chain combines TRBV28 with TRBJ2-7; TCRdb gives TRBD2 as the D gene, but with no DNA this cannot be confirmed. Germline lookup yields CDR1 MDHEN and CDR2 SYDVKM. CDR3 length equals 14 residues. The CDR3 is CASSLLAGVYEQYF.

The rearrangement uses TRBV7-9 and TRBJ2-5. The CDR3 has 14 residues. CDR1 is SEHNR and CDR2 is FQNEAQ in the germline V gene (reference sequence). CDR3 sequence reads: CASSLERRQETQYF.

CDR3 sequence reads: CASSPSGRVTDTQYF. V and J are TRBV4-1 and TRBJ2-3; TCRdb's D call, TRBD2, is unchecked because there is no DNA. The CDR3 length is 15 residues. Germline assignment: CDR1 MGHRA and CDR2 YSYEKL.

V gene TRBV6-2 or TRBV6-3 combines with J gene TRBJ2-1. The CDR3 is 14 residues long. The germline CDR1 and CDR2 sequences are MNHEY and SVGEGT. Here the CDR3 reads CASSYSPSYNEQFF.

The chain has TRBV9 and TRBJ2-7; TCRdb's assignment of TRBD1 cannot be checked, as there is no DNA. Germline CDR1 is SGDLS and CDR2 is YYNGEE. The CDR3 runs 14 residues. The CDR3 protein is CASSGDSGLGGQYF.

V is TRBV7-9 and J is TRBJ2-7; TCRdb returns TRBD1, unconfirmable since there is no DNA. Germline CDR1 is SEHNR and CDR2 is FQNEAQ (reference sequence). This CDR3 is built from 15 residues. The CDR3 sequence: CASSPGQGSSYEQYF.

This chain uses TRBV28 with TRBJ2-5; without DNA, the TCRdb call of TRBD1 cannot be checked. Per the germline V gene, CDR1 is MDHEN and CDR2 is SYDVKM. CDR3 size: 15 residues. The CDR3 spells CASSKQGVSQETQYF. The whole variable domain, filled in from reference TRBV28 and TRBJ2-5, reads DVKVTQSSRYLVKRTGEKVFLECVQDMDHENMFWYRQDPGLGLRLIYFSYDVKMKEKGDIPEGYSVSREKKERFSLILESASTNQTSMYLCASSKQGVSQETQYFGPGTRLLVL.

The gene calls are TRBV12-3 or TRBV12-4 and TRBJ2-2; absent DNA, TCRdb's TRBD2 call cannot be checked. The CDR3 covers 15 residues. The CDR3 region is CASRRDSANTGELFF.

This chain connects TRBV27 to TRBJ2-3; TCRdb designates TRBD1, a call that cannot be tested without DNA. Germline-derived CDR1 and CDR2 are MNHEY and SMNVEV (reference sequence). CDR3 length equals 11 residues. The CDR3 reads CASTRADTQYF.

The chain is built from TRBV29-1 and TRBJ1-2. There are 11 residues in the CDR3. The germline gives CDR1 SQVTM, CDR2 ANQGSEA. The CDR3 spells CSVEHLYGYTF. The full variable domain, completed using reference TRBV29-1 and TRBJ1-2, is SAVISQKPSRDICQRGTSLTIQCQVDSQVTMMFWYRQQPGQSLTLIATANQGSEATYESGFVIDKFPISRPNLTFSTLTVSNMSPEDSSIYLCSVEHLYGYTFGSGTRLTVV.

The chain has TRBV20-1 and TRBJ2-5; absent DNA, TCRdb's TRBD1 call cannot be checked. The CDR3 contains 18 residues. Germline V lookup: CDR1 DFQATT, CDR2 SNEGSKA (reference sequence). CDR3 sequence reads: CSARPLPPLGTGQETQYF.

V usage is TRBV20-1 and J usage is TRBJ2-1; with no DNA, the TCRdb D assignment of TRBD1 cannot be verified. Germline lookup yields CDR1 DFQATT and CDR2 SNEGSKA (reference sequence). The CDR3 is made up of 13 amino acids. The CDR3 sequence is CSARIRGGDEQFF.

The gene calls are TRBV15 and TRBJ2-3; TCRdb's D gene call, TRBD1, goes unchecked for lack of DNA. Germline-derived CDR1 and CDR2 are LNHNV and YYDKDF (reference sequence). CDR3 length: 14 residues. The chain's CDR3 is CATRDSKSTDTQYF.